Shown below are 4 T cell receptor beta chains from a single sample sequenced in a study of human T cells and chemical hapten exposure. TCRdb re-analysed the RACE reads in MiXCR, keeping a single row per CDR3 protein. The sample lists around 250,000 distinct CDR3 sequences, 8.6% occurring once. As for time point: pre-sensitization, week 0. Sample treatment: therapeutic diphenylcyclopropenone sensitization with weekly scalp DPC. The starting material was whole blood, obtained in connection with sensitization to the hapten diphenylcyclopropenone (DPC). These receptors came from a woman aged 40 to 50 with alopecia areata. Some clones in this sample may be carry-over from other donors' samples.

To note about this clonotype: This may arise from a read error, as a much more abundant clone is one base away. The V call is TRBV28, the J call TRBJ2-7; the match to TRBD1 covers 12 bases. This CDR3 is built from 15 residues. J was trimmed by 4 bases and V by 4 bases; bases with no gene match: 5. Germline V gene sequence: CDR1 MDHEN, CDR2 SYDVKM. The CDR3 loop reads CASSSAGQGAYEQYF. Here the CDR3 DNA reads TGTGCCAGCAGTTCAGCGGGACAGGGGGCTTACGAGCAGTACTTC.

In its sample, this clonotype was seen a few times. V gene TRBV6-2 or TRBV6-3 combines with J gene TRBJ2-1; D unresolved. Germline V gene lookup returns CDR1 MNHEY and CDR2 SVGEGT. V shed 5 bases and J shed 5 bases, with 19 bases lying between them. CDR3 length: 16 residues. The CDR3 protein is CASSPPDPLLDNEQFF. The DNA for the CDR3 is TGTGCCAGCAGTCCGCCGGACCCCCTATTGGACAATGAGCAGTTCTTC.

J is TRBJ2-2 and V is TRBV27, with no clear D. The germline CDR1 and CDR2 sequences are MNHEY and SMNVEV (reference sequence). This CDR3 has 12 amino acids. Trimming stripped 0 bases from V and 7 bases from J, with 3 bases between. The CDR3 region is CASSLSLGELFF. The CDR3, as DNA: TGTGCCAGCAGTTTATCTCTCGGGGAGCTGTTTTTT.

J is TRBJ1-1 and V is TRBV29-1, with D possibly TRBD1 on 6 matching bases. Trimming left V 6 bases short and J 5 bases short, with 16 bases between. CDR3 length: 13 amino acids. The germline gives CDR1 SQVTM, CDR2 ANQGSEA. CDR3 in amino acids: CSVHQGGGTEAFF. Written as DNA, the CDR3 is TGCAGCGTGCACCAGGGAGGGGGAACTGAAGCTTTCTTT.